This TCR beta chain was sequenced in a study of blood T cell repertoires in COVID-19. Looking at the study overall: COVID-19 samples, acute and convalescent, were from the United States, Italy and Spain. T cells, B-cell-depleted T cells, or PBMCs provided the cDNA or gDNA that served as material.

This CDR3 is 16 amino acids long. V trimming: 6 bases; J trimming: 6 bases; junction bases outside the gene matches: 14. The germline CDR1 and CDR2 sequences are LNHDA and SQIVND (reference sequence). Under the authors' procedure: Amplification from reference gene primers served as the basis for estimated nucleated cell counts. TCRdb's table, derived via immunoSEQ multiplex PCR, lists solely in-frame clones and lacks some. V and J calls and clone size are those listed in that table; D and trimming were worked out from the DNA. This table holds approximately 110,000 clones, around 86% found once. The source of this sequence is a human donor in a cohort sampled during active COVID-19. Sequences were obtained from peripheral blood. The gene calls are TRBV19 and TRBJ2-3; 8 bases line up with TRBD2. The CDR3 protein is CASRVGGAGVRDTQYF. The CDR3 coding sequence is TGTGCCAGTAGAGTAGGGGGAGCGGGAGTGAGGGATACGCAGTATTTT.